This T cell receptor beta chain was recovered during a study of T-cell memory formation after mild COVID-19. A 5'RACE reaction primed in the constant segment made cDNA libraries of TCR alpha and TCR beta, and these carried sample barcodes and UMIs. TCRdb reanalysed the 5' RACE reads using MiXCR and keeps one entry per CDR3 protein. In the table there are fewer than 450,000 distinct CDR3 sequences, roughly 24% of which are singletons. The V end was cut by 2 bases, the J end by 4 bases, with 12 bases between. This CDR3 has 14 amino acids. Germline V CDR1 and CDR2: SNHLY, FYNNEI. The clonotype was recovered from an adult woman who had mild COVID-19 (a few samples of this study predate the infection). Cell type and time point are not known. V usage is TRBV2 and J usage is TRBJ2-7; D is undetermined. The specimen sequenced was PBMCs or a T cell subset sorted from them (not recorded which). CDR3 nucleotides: TGTGCCAGCAGTGAATTACGTGAGAGTTACGAGCAGTACTTC. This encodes CASSELRESYEQYF.